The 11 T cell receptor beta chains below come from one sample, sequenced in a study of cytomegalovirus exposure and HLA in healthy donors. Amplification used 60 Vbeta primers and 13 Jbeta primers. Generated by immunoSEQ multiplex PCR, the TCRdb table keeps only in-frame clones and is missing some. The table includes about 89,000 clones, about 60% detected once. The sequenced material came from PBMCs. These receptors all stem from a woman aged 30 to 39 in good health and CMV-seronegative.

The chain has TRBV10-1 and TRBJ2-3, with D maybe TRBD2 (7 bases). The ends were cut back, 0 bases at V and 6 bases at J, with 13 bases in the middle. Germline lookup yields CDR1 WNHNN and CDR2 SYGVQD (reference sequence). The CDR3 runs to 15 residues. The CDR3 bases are TGCGCCAGCAGTGAGTCGCGGGGGCCCGAGGATACGCAGTATTTT. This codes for CASSESRGPEDTQYF.

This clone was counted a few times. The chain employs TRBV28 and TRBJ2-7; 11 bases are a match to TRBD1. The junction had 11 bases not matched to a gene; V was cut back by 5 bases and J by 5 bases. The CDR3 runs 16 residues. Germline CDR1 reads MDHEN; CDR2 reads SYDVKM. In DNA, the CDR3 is TGTGCCAGCAGTCCTACCGGGACAGGGGGACTTCACGAGCAGTACTTC. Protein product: CASSPTGTGGLHEQYF.

CDR3 loop: CASSGAGWTGELFF. The DNA of the CDR3 is TGTGCCAGCAGTGGGGCAGGATGGACCGGGGAGCTGTTTTTT. The gene calls are TRBV25-1 and TRBJ2-2; D call uncertain. Germline V lookup: CDR1 MGHDK, CDR2 SYGVNS. The CDR3 sequence is 14 residues long. The V gene lost 4 bases and the J gene lost 5 bases, with 11 bases spanning the gap.

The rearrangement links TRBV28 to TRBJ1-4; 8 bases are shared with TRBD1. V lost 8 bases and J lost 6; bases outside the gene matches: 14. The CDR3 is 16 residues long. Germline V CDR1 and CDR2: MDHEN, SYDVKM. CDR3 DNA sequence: TGTGCCAGCGGGGCGGTACAAGGACAGGGCCATGAAAAACTGTTTTTT. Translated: CASGAVQGQGHEKLFF. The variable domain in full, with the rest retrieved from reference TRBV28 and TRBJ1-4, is DVKVTQSSRYLVKRTGEKVFLECVQDMDHENMFWYRQDPGLGLRLIYFSYDVKMKEKGDIPEGYSVSREKKERFSLILESASTNQTSMYLCASGAVQGQGHEKLFFGSGTQLSVL.

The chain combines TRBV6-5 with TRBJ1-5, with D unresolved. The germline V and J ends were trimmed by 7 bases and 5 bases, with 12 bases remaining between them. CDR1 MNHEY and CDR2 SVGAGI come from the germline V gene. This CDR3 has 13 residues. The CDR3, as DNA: TGTGCCAGCAAGCGCCGCGTCGATCAGCCCCAGCATTTT. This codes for CASKRRVDQPQHF.

The CDR3 region has the DNA TGCGCCAGCAGCTTGGGGACAGGGGGTGGAGATACGCAGTATTTT. Protein sequence: CASSLGTGGGDTQYF. The chain links TRBV5-1 to TRBJ2-3; 10 bases agree with TRBD1. The CDR3 contains 15 residues. Germline values: CDR1 SGHRS, CDR2 YFSETQ. V was clipped by 0 bases and J by 5 bases; unmatched bases: 3.

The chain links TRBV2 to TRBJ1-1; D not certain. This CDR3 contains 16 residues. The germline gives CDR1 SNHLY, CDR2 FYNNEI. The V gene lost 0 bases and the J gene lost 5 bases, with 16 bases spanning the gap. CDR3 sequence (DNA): TGTGCCAGCAGTGAAGCGGGCACAGCCAGAGGGACTGAAGCTTTCTTT. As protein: CASSEAGTARGTEAFF. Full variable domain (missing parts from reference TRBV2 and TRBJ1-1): EPEVTQTPSHQVTQMGQEVILRCVPISNHLYFYWYRQILGQKVEFLVSFYNNEISEKSEIFDDQFSVERPDGSNFTLKIRSTKLEDSAMYFCASSEAGTARGTEAFFGQGTRLTVV.

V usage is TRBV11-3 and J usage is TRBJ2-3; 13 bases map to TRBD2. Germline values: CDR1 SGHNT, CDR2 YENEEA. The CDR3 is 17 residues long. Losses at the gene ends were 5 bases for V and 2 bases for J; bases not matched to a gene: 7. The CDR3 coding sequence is TGTGCCAGCAGCCCCGGGGGACTAGCGGGATTCACAGATACGCAGTATTTT. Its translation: CASSPGGLAGFTDTQYF.

CDR3 in amino acids: CASSYNDGEQFF. Written as DNA, the CDR3 is TGTGCCAGCAGTTACAATGACGGGGAGCAGTTCTTC. The chain employs TRBV6-5 and TRBJ2-1, with D unresolved. Germline V CDR1 and CDR2: MNHEY, SVGAGI. The CDR3 length is 12 residues. Trimming took 2 bases from V and 10 from J, leaving 9 bases between them.

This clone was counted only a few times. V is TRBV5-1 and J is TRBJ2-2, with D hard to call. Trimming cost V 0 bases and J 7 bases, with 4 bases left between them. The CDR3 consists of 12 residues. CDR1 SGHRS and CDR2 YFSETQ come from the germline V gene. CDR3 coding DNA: TGCGCCAGCAGCTTGGGAGACGGGGAGCTGTTTTTT. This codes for CASSLGDGELFF.

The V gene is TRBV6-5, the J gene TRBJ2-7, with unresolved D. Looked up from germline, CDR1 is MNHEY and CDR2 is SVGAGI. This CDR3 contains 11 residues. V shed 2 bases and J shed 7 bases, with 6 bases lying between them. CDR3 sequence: CASSYIGEQYF. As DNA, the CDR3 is TGTGCCAGCAGTTACATCGGGGAGCAGTACTTC.